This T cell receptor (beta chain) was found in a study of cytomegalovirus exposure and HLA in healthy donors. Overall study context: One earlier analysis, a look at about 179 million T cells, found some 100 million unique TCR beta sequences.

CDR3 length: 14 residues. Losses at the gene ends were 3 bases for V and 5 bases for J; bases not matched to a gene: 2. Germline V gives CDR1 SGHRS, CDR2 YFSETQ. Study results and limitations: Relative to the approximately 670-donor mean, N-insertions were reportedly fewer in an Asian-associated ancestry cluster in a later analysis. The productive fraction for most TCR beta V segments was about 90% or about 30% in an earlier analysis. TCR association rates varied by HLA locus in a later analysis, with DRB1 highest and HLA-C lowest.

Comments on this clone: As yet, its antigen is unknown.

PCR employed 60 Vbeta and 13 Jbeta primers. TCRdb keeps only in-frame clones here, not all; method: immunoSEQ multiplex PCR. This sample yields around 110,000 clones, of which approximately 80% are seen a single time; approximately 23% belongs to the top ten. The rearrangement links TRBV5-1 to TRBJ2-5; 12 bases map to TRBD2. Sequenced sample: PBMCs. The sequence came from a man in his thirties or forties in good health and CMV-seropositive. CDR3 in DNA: TGCGCCAGCAGCTCTAGCGGGGGGGCTGAGACCCAGTACTTC. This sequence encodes CASSSSGGAETQYF.